The 3 T cell receptor beta chains below come from one sample, sequenced in a study of blood T cell repertoires in COVID-19. Data came from immunoSEQ multiplex PCR; TCRdb stores just in-frame clones and leaves some out. The repertoire holds a few hundred thousand clones, 70% to 90% seen once, with approximately 2% in the top ten. The sample consisted of PBMCs or T cells enriched from blood (not recorded which). These receptors came from a woman between 45 and 65 years old who had recovered from COVID-19.

The chain couples TRBV5-1 to TRBJ1-1; perhaps TRBD1 as D (5 bases). V lost 2 bases to trimming and J lost 8 bases, with 10 bases between them. Per the germline V gene, CDR1 is SGHRS and CDR2 is YFSETQ. This CDR3 is built from 12 residues. The CDR3 loop is CASSFPPGEAFF. In nucleotides, the CDR3 is TGCGCCAGCAGCTTCCCCCCAGGGGAAGCTTTCTTT.

This clone was picked up a small number of times. The CDR3 spells CASSPNAGELSYEQYF. CDR3 nucleotides: TGTGCCAGCAGTCCAAATGCGGGAGAGCTGTCCTACGAGCAGTACTTC. This sequence joins TRBV28 and TRBJ2-7; the match to TRBD2 covers 7 bases. V was pared by 5 bases and J by 1 base, with 11 bases of the junction left unmatched. The CDR3 consists of 16 residues. Germline CDR1 reads MDHEN; CDR2 reads SYDVKM.

The chain carries TRBV12-5 and TRBJ2-7, with 8 positions matching TRBD1. The germline V gene encodes CDR1 LGHNT and CDR2 FRNRAP. After removal of 3 bases from V and 2 bases from J, the junction contained 6 bases not matched to a gene. This CDR3 region has 15 residues. The CDR3 region is CASGLTGTGPYEQYF. The CDR3 DNA is TGTGCTAGTGGTTTAACCGGGACAGGACCCTACGAGCAGTACTTC.